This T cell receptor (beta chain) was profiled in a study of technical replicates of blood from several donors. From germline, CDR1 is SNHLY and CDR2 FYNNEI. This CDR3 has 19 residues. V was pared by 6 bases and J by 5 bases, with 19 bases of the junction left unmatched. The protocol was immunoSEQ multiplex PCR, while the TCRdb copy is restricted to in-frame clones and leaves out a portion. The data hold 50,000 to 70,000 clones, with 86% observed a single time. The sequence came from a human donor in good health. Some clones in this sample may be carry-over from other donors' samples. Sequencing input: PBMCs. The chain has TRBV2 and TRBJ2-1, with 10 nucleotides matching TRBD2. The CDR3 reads CASRHIGATSSGSHNEQFF. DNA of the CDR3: TGTGCCAGCAGACATATCGGGGCCACTTCTAGCGGGAGTCACAATGAGCAGTTCTTC.